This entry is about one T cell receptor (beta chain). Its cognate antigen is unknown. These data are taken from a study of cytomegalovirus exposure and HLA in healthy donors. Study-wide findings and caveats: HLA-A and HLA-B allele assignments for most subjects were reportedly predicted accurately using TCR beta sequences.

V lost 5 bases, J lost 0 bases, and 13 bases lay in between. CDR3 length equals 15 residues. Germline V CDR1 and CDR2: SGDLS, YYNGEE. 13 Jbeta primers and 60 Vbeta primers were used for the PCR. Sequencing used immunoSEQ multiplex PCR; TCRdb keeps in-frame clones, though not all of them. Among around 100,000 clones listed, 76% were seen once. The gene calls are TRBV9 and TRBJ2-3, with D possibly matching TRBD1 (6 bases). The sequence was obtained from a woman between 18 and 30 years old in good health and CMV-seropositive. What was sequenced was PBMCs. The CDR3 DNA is TGTGCCAGCAGTTTTACAGGGACGAGCACAGATACGCAGTATTTT. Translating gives CASSFTGTSTDTQYF.